This T cell receptor (beta chain) is from a study of T cells in Graves' hyperthyroidism and ophthalmopathy. Study-wide findings and caveats: A 13 V-J model separated ophthalmopathy from stable hyperthyroidism.

Reasons for excluding patients were uncontrolled infection, other autoimmune disease, pregnancy or lactation. The J segment lost 5 bases and the V segment lost 6 bases, leaving 5 bases of the junction unmatched. Per the germline V gene, CDR1 is LNHNV and CDR2 is YYDKDF (reference sequence). CDR3 length: 14 amino acids. As concerns this clonotype: Its antigen is still unknown.

Amplification yielded TCR beta CDR3 regions, with RNA transcripts as the source. The study used the HTBI primer set for a first-round RT-PCR of the TCR CDR3. TCRdb independently ran MiXCR on the multiplex PCR reads; one entry per CDR3 protein. The table shows more than 500,000 distinct CDR3 sequences, with about half occurring only once. The TCR originated in an adult woman with Graves' disease, either hyperthyroidism or ophthalmopathy (not recorded which). Sequencing used peripheral blood or thyroid tissue (not recorded which). This chain joins TRBV15 and TRBJ1-5; 9 nucleotides agree with TRBD1. In DNA, the CDR3 is TGTGCCACCAGAGGACAGGGGTTTGATCAGCCCCAGCATTTT. This gives the protein CATRGQGFDQPQHF.